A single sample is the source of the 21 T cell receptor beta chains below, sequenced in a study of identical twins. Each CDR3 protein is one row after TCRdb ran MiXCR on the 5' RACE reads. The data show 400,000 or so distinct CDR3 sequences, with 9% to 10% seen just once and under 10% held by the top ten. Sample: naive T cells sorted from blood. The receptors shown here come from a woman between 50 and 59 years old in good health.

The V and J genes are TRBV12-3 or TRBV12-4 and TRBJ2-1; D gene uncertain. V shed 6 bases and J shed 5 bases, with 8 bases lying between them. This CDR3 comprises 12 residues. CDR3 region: CASRKANNEQFF. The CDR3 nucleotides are TGTGCCAGCAGGAAGGCTAACAATGAGCAGTTCTTC.

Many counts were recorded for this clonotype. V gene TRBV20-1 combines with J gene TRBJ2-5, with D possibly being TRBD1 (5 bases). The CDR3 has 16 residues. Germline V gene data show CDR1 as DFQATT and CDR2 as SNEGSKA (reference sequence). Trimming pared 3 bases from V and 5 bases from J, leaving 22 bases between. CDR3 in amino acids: CSARRQGVGVKETQYF. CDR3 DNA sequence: TGCAGTGCTAGGCGTCAGGGTGTTGGGGTCAAGGAGACCCAGTACTTC.

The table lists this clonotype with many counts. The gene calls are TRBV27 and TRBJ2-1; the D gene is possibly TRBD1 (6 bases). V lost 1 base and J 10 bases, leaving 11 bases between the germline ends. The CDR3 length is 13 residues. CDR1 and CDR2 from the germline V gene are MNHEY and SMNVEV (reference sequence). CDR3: CASSLYQGNEQFF. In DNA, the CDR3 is TGTGCCAGCAGTTTATATCAGGGGAACGAGCAGTTCTTC.

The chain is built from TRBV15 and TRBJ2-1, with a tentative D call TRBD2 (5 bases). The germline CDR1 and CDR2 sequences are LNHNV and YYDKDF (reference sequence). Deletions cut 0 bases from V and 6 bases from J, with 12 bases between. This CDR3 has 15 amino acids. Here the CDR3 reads CATSRDFGKGNEQFF. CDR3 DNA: TGTGCCACCAGCAGAGATTTCGGGAAGGGCAATGAGCAGTTCTTC. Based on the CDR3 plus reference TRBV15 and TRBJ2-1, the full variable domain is DAMVIQNPRYQVTQFGKPVTLSCSQTLNHNVMYWYQQKSSQAPKLLFHYYDKDFNNEADTPDNFQSRRPNTSFCFLDIRSPGLGDTAMYLCATSRDFGKGNEQFFGPGTRLTVL.

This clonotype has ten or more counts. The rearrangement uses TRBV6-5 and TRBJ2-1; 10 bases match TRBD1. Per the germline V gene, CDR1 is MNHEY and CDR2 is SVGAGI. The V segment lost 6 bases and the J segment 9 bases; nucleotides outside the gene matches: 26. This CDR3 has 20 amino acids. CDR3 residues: CASSPTTPGTGARRISEQFF. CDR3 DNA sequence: TGTGCCAGCAGCCCAACTACCCCCGGGACAGGGGCCCGACGGATTAGTGAGCAGTTCTTC.

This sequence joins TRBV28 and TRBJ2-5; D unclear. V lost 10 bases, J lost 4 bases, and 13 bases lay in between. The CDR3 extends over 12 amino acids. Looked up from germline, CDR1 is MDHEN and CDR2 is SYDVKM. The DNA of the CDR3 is TGTGCCACTTCGGTCGTCGGAGAGACCCAGTACTTC. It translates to CATSVVGETQYF.

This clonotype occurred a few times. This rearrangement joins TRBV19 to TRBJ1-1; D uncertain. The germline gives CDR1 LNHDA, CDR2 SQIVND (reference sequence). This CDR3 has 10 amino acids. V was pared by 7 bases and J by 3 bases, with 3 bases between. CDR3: CASKDTEAFF. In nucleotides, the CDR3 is TGTGCCAGTAAGGACACTGAAGCTTTCTTT.

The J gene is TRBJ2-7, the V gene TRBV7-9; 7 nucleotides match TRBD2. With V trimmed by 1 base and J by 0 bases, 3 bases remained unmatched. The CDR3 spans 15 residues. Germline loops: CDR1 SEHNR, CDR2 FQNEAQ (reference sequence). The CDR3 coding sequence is TGTGCCAGCAGCTTAGTAGCGGGTAGCTCCTACGAGCAGTACGTC. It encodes CASSLVAGSSYEQYV.

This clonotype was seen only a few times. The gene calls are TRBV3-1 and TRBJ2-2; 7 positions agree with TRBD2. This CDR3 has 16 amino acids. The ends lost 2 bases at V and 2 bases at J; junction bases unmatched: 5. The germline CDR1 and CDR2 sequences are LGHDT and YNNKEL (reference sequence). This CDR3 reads CASSQIAGVNTGELFF. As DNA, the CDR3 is TGTGCCAGCAGCCAAATCGCGGGAGTTAACACCGGGGAGCTGTTTTTT.

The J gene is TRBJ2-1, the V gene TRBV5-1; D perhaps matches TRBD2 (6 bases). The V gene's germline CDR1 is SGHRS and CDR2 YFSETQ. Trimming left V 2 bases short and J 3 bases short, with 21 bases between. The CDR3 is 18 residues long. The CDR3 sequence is CASSLIGGGKAGYNEQFF. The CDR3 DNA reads TGCGCCAGCAGCTTAATCGGAGGCGGGAAGGCAGGCTACAATGAGCAGTTCTTC.

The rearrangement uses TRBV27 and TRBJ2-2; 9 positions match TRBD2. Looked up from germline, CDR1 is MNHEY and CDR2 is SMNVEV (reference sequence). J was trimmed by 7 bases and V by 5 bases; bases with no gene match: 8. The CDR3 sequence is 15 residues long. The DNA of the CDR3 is TGTGCCAGCAGTACGCTCGGGACTAGCTTCGGGGAGCTGTTTTTT. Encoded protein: CASSTLGTSFGELFF.

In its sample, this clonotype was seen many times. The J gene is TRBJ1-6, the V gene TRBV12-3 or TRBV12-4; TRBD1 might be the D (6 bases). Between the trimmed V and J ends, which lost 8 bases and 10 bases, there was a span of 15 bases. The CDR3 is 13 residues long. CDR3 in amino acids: CASGDGGRSPLHF. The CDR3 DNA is TGTGCCAGCGGAGACGGGGGGCGCTCACCCCTCCACTTT.

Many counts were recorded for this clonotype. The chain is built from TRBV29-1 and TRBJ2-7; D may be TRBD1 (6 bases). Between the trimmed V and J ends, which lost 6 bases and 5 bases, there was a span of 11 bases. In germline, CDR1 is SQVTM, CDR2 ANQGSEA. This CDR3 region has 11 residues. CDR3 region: CSVYRVNEQYF. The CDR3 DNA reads TGCAGCGTCTACAGGGTAAACGAGCAGTACTTC.

This chain's CDR3 is CASSVDPSGTMMETQYF. CDR3 coding DNA: TGTGCCAGCAGCGTAGACCCTAGCGGGACAATGATGGAGACCCAGTACTTC. This chain links TRBV9 with TRBJ2-5; 9 nucleotides match TRBD2. The germline gives CDR1 SGDLS, CDR2 YYNGEE. The trim removed 0 bases at V and 5 bases at J, leaving 11 bases unmatched. CDR3 length: 17 amino acids. The whole variable domain, remainder taken from reference TRBV9 and TRBJ2-5, is DSGVTQTPKHLITATGQRVTLRCSPRSGDLSVYWYQQSLDQGLQFLIQYYNGEERAKGNILERFSAQQFPDLHSELNLSSLELGDSALYFCASSVDPSGTMMETQYFGPGTRLLVL.

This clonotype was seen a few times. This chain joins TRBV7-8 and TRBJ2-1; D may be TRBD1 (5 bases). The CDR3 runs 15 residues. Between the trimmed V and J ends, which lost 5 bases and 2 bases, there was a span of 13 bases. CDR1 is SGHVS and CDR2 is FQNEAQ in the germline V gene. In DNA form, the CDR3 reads TGTGCCAGCAGCGTAGAGGACATCGCCTACAATGAGCAGTTCTTC. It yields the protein CASSVEDIAYNEQFF.

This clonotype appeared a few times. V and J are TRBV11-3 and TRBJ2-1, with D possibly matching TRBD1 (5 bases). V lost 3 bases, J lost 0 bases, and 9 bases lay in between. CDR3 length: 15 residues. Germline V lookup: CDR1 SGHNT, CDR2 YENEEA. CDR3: CASSFRTSSYNEQFF. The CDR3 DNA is TGTGCCAGCAGCTTCCGGACAAGCTCCTACAATGAGCAGTTCTTC.

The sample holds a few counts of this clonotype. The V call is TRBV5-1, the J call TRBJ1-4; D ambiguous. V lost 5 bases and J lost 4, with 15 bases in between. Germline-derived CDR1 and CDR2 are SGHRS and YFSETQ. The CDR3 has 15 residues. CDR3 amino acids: CASRAKRAYNEKLFF. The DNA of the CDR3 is TGCGCCAGCAGAGCTAAGAGAGCCTATAATGAAAAACTGTTTTTT.

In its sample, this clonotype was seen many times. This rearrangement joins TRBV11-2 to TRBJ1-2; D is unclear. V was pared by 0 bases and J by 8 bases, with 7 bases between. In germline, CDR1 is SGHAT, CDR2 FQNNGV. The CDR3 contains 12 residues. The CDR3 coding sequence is TGTGCCAGCAGCTTAGATACTCAAGGCTACACCTTC. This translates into CASSLDTQGYTF.

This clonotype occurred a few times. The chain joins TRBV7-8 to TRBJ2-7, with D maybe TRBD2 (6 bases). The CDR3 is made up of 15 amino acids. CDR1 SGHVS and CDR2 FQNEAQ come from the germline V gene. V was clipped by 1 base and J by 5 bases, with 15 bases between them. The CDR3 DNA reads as TGTGCCAGCAGCTTAGTTGCGGGAAGCGCTCACGAGCAGTACTTC. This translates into CASSLVAGSAHEQYF. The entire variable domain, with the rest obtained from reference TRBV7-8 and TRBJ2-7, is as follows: GAGVSQSPRYKVAKRGQDVALRCDPISGHVSLFWYQQALGQGPEFLTYFQNEAQLDKSGLPSDRFFAERPEGSVSTLKIQRTQQEDSAVYLCASSLVAGSAHEQYFGPGTRLTVT.

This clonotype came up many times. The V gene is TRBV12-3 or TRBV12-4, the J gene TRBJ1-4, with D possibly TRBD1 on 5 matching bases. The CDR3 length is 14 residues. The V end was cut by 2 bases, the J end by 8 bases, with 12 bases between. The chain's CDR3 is CASSLRQGREKLFF. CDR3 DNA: TGTGCCAGCAGTTTAAGGCAGGGAAGGGAAAAACTGTTTTTT.

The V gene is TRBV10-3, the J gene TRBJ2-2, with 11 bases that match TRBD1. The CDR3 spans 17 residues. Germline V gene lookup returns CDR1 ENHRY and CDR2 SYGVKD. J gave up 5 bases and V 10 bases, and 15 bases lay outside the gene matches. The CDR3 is CASASGQGARKTGELFF. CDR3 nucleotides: TGTGCCAGCGCCTCCGGACAGGGGGCGAGGAAGACCGGGGAGCTGTTTTTT.